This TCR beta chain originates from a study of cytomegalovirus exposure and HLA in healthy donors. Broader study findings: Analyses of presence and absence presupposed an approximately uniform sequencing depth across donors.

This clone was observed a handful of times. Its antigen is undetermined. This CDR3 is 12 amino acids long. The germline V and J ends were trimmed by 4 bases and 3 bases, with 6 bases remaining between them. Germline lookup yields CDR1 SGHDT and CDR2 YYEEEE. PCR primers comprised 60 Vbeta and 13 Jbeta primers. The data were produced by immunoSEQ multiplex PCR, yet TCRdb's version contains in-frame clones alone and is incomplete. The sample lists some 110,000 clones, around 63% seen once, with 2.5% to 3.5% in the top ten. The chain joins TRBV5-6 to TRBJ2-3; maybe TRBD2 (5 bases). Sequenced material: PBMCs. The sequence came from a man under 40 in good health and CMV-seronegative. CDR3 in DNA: TGTGCCAGCAGCCCGGGGACAGATACGCAGTATTTT. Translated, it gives CASSPGTDTQYF.